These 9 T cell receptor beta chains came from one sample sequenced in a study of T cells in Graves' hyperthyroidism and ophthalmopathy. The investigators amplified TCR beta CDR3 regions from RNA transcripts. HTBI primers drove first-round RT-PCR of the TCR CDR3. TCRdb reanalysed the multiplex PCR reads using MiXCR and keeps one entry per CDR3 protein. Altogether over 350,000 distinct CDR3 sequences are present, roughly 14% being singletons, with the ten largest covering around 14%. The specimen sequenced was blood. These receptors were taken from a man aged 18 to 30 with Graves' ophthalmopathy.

For the CDR3, the DNA is TGTGCCAGCAGTGCCCAGGACAGGAAGGCCTACGAGCAGTACTTC. Its translation: CASSAQDRKAYEQYF. The genes are TRBV6-1 and TRBJ2-7, with 7 bases aligning to TRBD1. J gave up 2 bases and V 4 bases, and 8 bases lay outside the gene matches. This CDR3 region has 15 residues. Germline CDR1 is MNHNS and CDR2 is SASEGT.

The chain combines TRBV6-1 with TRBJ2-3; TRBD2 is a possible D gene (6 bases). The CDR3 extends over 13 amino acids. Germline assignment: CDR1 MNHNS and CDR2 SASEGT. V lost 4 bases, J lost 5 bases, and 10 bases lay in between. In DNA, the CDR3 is TGTGCCAGCAGTGGGCCGGGGGTAGATACGCAGTATTTT. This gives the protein CASSGPGVDTQYF.

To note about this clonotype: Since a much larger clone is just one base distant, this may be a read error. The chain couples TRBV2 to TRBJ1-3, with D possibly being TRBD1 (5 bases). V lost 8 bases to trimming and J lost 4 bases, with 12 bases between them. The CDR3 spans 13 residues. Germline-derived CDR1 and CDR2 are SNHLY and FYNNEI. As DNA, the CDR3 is TGTGCCAGCTCGGGACCAGTGGGAAACACCATATATTTT. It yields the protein CASSGPVGNTIYF.

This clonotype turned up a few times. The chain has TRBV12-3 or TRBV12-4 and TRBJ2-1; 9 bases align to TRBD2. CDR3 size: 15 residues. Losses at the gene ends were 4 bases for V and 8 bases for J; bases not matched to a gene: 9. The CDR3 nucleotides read TGTGCCAGCAGTTCCCCGGGACTAGCTCCCCATGAGCAGTTCTTC. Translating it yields CASSSPGLAPHEQFF.

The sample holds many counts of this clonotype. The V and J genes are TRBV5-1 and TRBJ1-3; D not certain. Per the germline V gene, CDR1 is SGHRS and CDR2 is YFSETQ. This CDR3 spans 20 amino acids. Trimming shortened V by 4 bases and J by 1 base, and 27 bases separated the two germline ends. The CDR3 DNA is TGCGCCAGCAGCCCCGGCGGCGTCCCACTTCAAATCCTATCTGGAAACACCATATATTTT. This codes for CASSPGGVPLQILSGNTIYF.

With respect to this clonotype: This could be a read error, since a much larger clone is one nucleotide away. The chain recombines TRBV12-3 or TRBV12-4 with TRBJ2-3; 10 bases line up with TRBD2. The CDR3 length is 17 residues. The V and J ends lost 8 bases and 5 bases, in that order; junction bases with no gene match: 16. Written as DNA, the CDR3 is TGTGCCAGCTCACCCCTGCCTAGCGGGAGTGGTAGAGATACGCAGTATTTT. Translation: CASSPLPSGSGRDTQYF.

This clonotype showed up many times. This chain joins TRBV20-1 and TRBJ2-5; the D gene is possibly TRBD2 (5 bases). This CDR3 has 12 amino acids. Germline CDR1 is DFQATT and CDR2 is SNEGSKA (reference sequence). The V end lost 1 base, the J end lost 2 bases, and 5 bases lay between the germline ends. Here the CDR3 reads CSARGEQETQYF. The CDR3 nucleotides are TGCAGTGCTAGAGGGGAGCAAGAGACCCAGTACTTC.

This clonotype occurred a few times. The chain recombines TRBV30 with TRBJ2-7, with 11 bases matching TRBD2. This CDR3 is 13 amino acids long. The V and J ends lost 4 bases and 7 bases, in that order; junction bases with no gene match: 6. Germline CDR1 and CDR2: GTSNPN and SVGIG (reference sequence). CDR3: CAWNLAGGEEQYF. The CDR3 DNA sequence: TGTGCCTGGAATCTAGCGGGGGGTGAGGAGCAGTACTTC.

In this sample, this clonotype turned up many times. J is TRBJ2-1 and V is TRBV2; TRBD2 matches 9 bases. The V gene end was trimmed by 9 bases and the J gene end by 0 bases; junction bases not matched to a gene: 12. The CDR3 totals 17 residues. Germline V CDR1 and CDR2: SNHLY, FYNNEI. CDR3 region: CARGLGGGDRSYNEQFF. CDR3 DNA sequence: TGTGCCAGAGGACTGGGCGGGGGGGATCGCTCCTACAATGAGCAGTTCTTC.